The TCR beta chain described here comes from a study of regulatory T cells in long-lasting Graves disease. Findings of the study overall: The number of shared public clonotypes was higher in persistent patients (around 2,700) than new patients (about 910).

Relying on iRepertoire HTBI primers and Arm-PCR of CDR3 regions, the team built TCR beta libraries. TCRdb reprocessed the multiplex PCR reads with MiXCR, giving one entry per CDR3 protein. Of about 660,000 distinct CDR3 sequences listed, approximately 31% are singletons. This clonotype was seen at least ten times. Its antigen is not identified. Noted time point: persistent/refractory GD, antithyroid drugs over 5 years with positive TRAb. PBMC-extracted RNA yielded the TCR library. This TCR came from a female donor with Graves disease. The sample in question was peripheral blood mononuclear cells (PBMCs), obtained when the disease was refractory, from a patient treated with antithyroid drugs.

The CDR3 sequence: CASSERRLTSYEQYF. The CDR3 coding sequence is TGTGCCAGCAGTGAAAGGAGACTGACGTCCTACGAGCAGTACTTC. The V and J genes are TRBV6-1 and TRBJ2-7, with D unresolved. V lost 2 bases to trimming and J lost 1 base, with 12 bases between them. The CDR3 spans 15 residues. Germline CDR1 reads MNHNS; CDR2 reads SASEGT.